This T cell receptor (beta chain) comes out of a study of T cells after yellow fever vaccination. Study-wide background: Some fractions had low cell numbers, and these were prepared with SMART-Seq v4 Ultra Low Input. Study outcomes and limitations: Researchers cautioned that FACS-sorted repertoires could harbor abundant clonotypes contaminating from the bulk population. Few clonotypes appeared in both CD4 and CD8 compartments.

TCRdb redid the calling of the 5' RACE reads with MiXCR, one entry per CDR3 protein. The sample has 250,000 or so distinct CDR3 sequences, approximately 3.6% seen once. Germline trimming cut 5 bases from V and 6 bases from J; bases unmatched to any gene: 18. CDR1 and CDR2 (germline): SGHAT, FQNNGV. There are 17 residues in the CDR3. This clonotype came up many times. Its antigen is currently unknown. The chain carries TRBV11-2 and TRBJ1-1, with TRBD1 identical over 7 bases. This sequence was found in a man aged 18 to 30 who received the YFV17D yellow fever vaccine. The sample in question was PBMCs, obtained 15 days after the yellow fever booster vaccination. The CDR3 DNA sequence: TGTGCCAGCAGCCCCCGGGGCGGGCCGACAGGGTTTTCTGAAGCTTTCTTT. It translates to CASSPRGGPTGFSEAFF.